These T cell receptor beta chains were read from a single sample in a study of cytomegalovirus exposure and HLA in healthy donors. Sequenced by immunoSEQ multiplex PCR; TCRdb stores in-frame clones only, minus some. The data contain more than 45,000 clones, around four fifths of them seen just once; the ten biggest clones take up roughly 1.5%. The sample consisted of PBMCs. The receptors were sampled from a man in his thirties or forties in good health and CMV-seronegative. Both conserved end residues are part of each CDR3. Part of the rows lack a size; the others show once, few, many or a class for expanded clones.

J gene | clone size | V gene | CDR3 protein
TRBJ2-2 | . | TRBV30 | CAWQVLTGELFF
TRBJ2-7 | . | TRBV2 | CASSDHTVSYEQYF
TRBJ2-3 | . | TRBV2 | CASSYLRVDTQYF
TRBJ1-3 | . | TRBV9 | CASSLRDRDPGNTIYF
TRBJ1-6 | . | TRBV19 | CASKPDRVNSPLHF
. | . | TRBV27 | CASSEGAPYEQYF
TRBJ2-7 | . | TRBV30 | CAWSVQGFGEQYF
TRBJ1-1 | . | TRBV5-1 | CASSPLPGNTEAFF
TRBJ2-3 | . | TRBV5-1 | CASSFEAGGFRRDTQYF
TRBJ1-2 | . | TRBV29-1 | CSVEDRRGGYTF
TRBJ1-3 | once | TRBV6-5 | CASSITRDRRNTIYF
TRBJ2-1 | . | TRBV18 | CASSPQSGGTSSYNEQFF
TRBJ2-5 | once | TRBV5-1 | CASSQWTGTRETQYF
TRBJ2-1 | . | TRBV5-1 | CASSLRSGTSLHEQFF
TRBJ2-1 | . | TRBV11-2 | CASSLFQGADEQFF
TRBJ2-1 | . | TRBV19 | CASSISTGGYEQFF
TRBJ2-7 | . | TRBV15 | CATSRDIGRGREQYF
. | . | TRBV28 | CASSSGQGAGEQYF
TRBJ1-5 | . | TRBV25-1 | CASSEAGGPNQPQHF
TRBJ2-3 | . | TRBV9 | CASSDDTGTSGFTDTQYF
TRBJ2-5 | . | TRBV5-1 | CASSPDRVETQYF
TRBJ2-1 | . | TRBV19 | CASSSGIWGNEQFF
TRBJ1-2 | once | TRBV5-4 | CASSFSDRGEWGYTF
TRBJ2-2 | . | TRBV10-3 | CAISRSGPQGEGTGELFF
TRBJ1-2 | once | TRBV6-5 | CASSLQGAPNYGYTF
TRBJ2-1 | . | TRBV27 | CASSFLTSGSYNEQFF
TRBJ1-4 | . | TRBV6-1 | CASSPGANEKLFF
TRBJ2-5 | . | TRBV4-2 | CASSQGTSGGAQETQYF
TRBJ2-7 | . | TRBV6-6 | CASSYTGSEQYF
TRBJ2-7 | few | TRBV20-1 | CSVRGDYEQYF
TRBJ2-3 | once | TRBV7-9 | CASSNRHASTDTQYF
TRBJ2-7 | . | TRBV30 | CARGGAYEQYF
TRBJ2-1 | once | TRBV18 | CASSPSQGRSSYNEQFF
TRBJ1-3 | . | TRBV5-4 | CASSLGQRISGNTIYF
TRBJ2-7 | . | TRBV29-1 | CSVMGQPYEQYF
TRBJ1-4 | . | TRBV7-6 | CASSIGQGANEKLFF
TRBJ2-5 | . | TRBV7-9 | CASSLYRGIQETQYF
TRBJ2-7 | few | TRBV25-1 | CASMKGTGFYEQYF
TRBJ2-6 | . | TRBV9 | CASSPSLANSGANVLTF
TRBJ1-2 | once | TRBV4-3 | CASSQEELGLSNYGYTF
TRBJ2-2 | . | TRBV5-1 | CASSFYGGAYGELFF
TRBJ2-1 | few | TRBV21-1 | CASSKGTGEQFF
TRBJ2-3 | few | TRBV6-6 | CASSFRDTQYF
TRBJ2-1 | . | TRBV4-3 | CASSPRPLGGVSYNEQFF
TRBJ2-7 | . | TRBV27 | CASSFATPGQGSYEQYF
TRBJ1-1 | . | TRBV4-3 | CASSQALQRDEAFF
TRBJ1-6 | . | TRBV30 | CAWRQGQGSSPLHF
TRBJ1-5 | once | TRBV9 | CASSVGPNQPQHF
TRBJ2-1 | . | TRBV7-2 | CASSQDRASYNEQFF
TRBJ1-1 | . | TRBV6-5 | CASSYSSQGLTGAFF